These T cell receptor beta chains were read from a single sample in a study of blood T cell repertoires in COVID-19. Here immunoSEQ multiplex PCR was the method, and the copy in TCRdb shows in-frame clones only, minus some. In the table there are about 270,000 clones, roughly 86% of which are singletons. Source material: peripheral blood. All receptors derive from a man aged 35 to 55 with active or convalescent COVID-19. CDR3s include the opening cysteine and the closing phenylalanine or tryptophan. A D gene is named only where the DNA matches it firmly. Clone size is shown for a subset of rows, as once, few, many or a class of expanded clone.

CDR3aa | CDR3nt | v_gene | d_gene | abundance | j_gene
CASAPRGQGDEQYF | TGTGCCAGCGCACCTCGGGGACAGGGAGACGAGCAGTACTTC | TRBV28 | TRBD1 | NA | TRBJ2-7
CASSYGTTGRSYEQYF | TGTGCCAGCAGTTACGGGACGACAGGCCGTTCTTACGAGCAGTACTTC | TRBV6-5 | NA | NA | TRBJ2-7
CASSPAGTGGYNEQFF | TGTGCCAGCAGTCCCGCCGGGACAGGGGGCTACAATGAGCAGTTCTTC | TRBV28 | TRBD1 | NA | TRBJ2-1
CASSLPGAEQFF | TGTGCCAGCAGTTTACCGGGTGCTGAGCAGTTCTTC | TRBV28 | NA | NA | TRBJ2-1
CASGLGDRGFGELFF | TGTGCTAGTGGTTTGGGGGACAGGGGGTTCGGGGAGCTGTTTTTT | TRBV12-5 | TRBD1 | NA | TRBJ2-2
CASRRDRSSSDTQYF | TGTGCCAGCAGGAGGGACAGGTCGAGTTCAGATACGCAGTATTTT | TRBV6-5 | TRBD1 | NA | TRBJ2-3
CASSESRLEIDTQYF | TGCGCCAGCAGTGAGTCGAGACTAGAAATAGATACGCAGTATTTT | TRBV10-2 | NA | NA | TRBJ2-3
CSATDRGNGYTF | TGCAGTGCTACTGACAGAGGGAATGGCTACACCTTC | TRBV20-1 | NA | NA | TRBJ1-2
CASTTKTGSLNYGYTF | TGTGCCAGCACCACTAAGACGGGATCCCTCAACTATGGCTACACCTTC | TRBV21-1 | NA | NA | TRBJ1-2
CASSGTSGGSNEQFF | TGTGCCAGTAGCGGGACTAGCGGGGGAAGCAATGAGCAGTTCTTC | TRBV19 | TRBD2 | NA | TRBJ2-1
CASGLPTEPLKGNTIYF | TGTGCTAGTGGTTTGCCCACTGAACCGCTAAAAGGAAACACCATATATTTT | TRBV12-5 | NA | few | TRBJ1-3
CASSARSTLEGKGLFF | TGTGCCAGCAGCGCTAGGTCTACCTTAGAGGGAAAAGGGCTGTTTTTT | TRBV3-1/TRBV3-2 | NA | NA | TRBJ1-4
CASSAGTGGDTEAFF | TGTGCCAGCAGTGCCGGGACAGGGGGCGATACTGAAGCTTTCTTT | TRBV6-6 | TRBD1 | NA | TRBJ1-1
CASGRQSTDTQYF | TGTGCCAGCGGTAGACAGAGTACAGATACGCAGTATTTT | TRBV27 | NA | NA | TRBJ2-3
CSVEDQTVYGYTF | TGCAGCGTTGAAGATCAAACAGTCTATGGCTACACCTTC | TRBV29-1 | NA | NA | TRBJ1-2
CAWQPGLAVQETQYF | TGTGCCTGGCAGCCGGGACTAGCGGTCCAAGAGACCCAGTACTTC | TRBV30 | TRBD2 | NA | TRBJ2-5
CASSLRGYNEQFF | TGTGCCAGCAGTCTCCGGGGGTACAATGAGCAGTTCTTC | TRBV6-2/TRBV6-3 | NA | NA | TRBJ2-1
CASSPRTQTLMNTEAFF | TGTGCCAGCTCACCAAGGACACAGACTCTCATGAACACTGAAGCTTTCTTT | TRBV18 | NA | NA | TRBJ1-1
CASSDLYSNQPQHF | TGTGCCAGCAGTGATTTATATAGCAATCAGCCCCAGCATTTT | TRBV6-1 | NA | NA | TRBJ1-5
CAWSVRGDQPQHF | TGTGCCTGGAGTGTACGGGGGGATCAGCCCCAGCATTTT | TRBV30 | NA | NA | TRBJ1-5
CASTSTSAPAENIQYF | TGTGCCAGTACCTCGACTAGCGCCCCGGCAGAAAACATTCAGTACTTC | TRBV19 | TRBD2 | once | TRBJ2-4
CASRATGELFF | TGTGCCAGCAGGGCCACCGGGGAGCTGTTTTTT | TRBV6-5 | NA | NA | TRBJ2-2
CASFGERGLGYTF | TGTGCCAGCTTCGGTGAGAGGGGGCTTGGCTACACCTTC | TRBV2 | TRBD1 | NA | TRBJ1-2
CASSLDRGYSNEQFF | TGCGCCAGCAGCTTGGACCGGGGATATTCGAATGAGCAGTTCTTC | TRBV5-1 | NA | NA | TRBJ2-1
CASSLGGGGGQTQYF | TGTGCCAGCAGTTTAGGCGGCGGGGGGGGGCAGACCCAGTACTTC | TRBV27 | TRBD2 | NA | TRBJ2-5
CASSYEGTGSYEQYF | TGTGCCAGCAGTTACGAGGGGACAGGGTCCTACGAGCAGTACTTC | TRBV6-5 | TRBD1 | NA | TRBJ2-7
CASSQYVDRKAYEQYF | TGTGCCAGCAGCCAATACGTGGACAGGAAAGCCTACGAGCAGTACTTC | TRBV11-2 | TRBD1 | once | TRBJ2-7
CASSVSGETQYF | TGTGCCAGCAGTGTTTCCGGAGAGACCCAGTACTTC | TRBV2 | NA | once | TRBJ2-5
CASSINTVWDTQYF | TGTGCCAGCAGCATCAACACAGTCTGGGATACGCAGTATTTT | TRBV3-1/TRBV3-2 | NA | NA | TRBJ2-3
CASSPGRQGTDQPQHF | TGTGCCAGCAGCCCCGGTCGACAGGGTACCGATCAGCCCCAGCATTTT | TRBV7-8 | TRBD1 | NA | TRBJ1-5
CASSGGERRATEAFF | TGTGCCAGCAGTGGGGGGGAAAGAAGGGCCACTGAAGCTTTCTTT | TRBV2 | NA | NA | TRBJ1-1